These T cell receptor beta chains were read from a single sample in a study of blood T cell repertoires in COVID-19. The table came from immunoSEQ multiplex PCR; TCRdb's copy has only in-frame clones and leaves some out. The table includes under 300,000 clones, 86% detected once. Material: peripheral blood. Every receptor here comes from a man older than 75 with acute or convalescent COVID-19. Each CDR3 is given with its conserved first and last residue. D genes are given only for firm matches.

>TRBD2|TRBV3-1/TRBV3-2|TRBJ2-1
CASSARLAGVDNEQFF
TGTGCCAGCAGCGCCCGTTTGGCGGGAGTTGACAATGAGCAGTTCTTC
>TRBD1|TRBV4-2|TRBJ1-5
CASSQGDRESISQPQHF
TGTGCCAGCAGCCAAGGGGACAGGGAAAGTATTAGTCAGCCCCAGCATTTT
>TRBD1|TRBV10-3|TRBJ1-6
CAISESYRGGSPLHF
TGTGCCATCAGTGAGTCGTACAGGGGAGGATCACCCCTCCACTTT
>-|TRBV19|TRBJ1-1
CASRAGREDTEAFF
TGTGCCAGTAGGGCGGGGCGGGAAGACACTGAAGCTTTCTTT
>-|TRBV19|TRBJ2-1
CASSGSGNEQFF
TGTGCCAGTAGTGGTTCAGGCAATGAGCAGTTCTTC
>-|TRBV5-1|TRBJ2-1
CASSLTGAAPNEQFF
TGCGCCAGCAGCTTGACAGGCGCGGCCCCCAATGAGCAGTTCTTC
>-|TRBV5-5|TRBJ1-5
CASRPNLSNQPQHF
TGTGCCAGCCGCCCTAATCTTAGCAATCAGCCCCAGCATTTT
>TRBD1|TRBV7-9|TRBJ1-6
CASSLTTGTGNSPLHF
TGTGCCAGCAGCCTAACTACCGGGACAGGGAATTCACCCCTCCACTTT
>-|TRBV27|TRBJ1-2
CASSPLGVYYGYTF
TGTGCCAGCAGTCCCCTAGGGGTATACTATGGCTACACCTTC
>-|TRBV6-2/TRBV6-3|TRBJ1-1
CASSYSERNTEAFF
TGTGCCAGCAGTTACTCTGAGAGGAACACTGAAGCTTTCTTT
>TRBD1|TRBV2|TRBJ1-1
CASRPDRGRRFEAFF
TGTGCCAGCAGACCCGACAGGGGGCGAAGGTTTGAAGCTTTCTTT
>-|TRBV18|TRBJ1-6
CASSPGAYNSPLHF
TGTGCCAGCTCACCGGGCGCTTATAATTCACCCCTCCACTTT
>TRBD2|TRBV6-1|TRBJ2-7
CASSETSGASYEQYF
TGTGCCAGCAGTGAAACTAGCGGCGCCTCCTACGAGCAGTACTTC
>-|TRBV29-1|TRBJ2-3
CSAPGAGGTDTQYF
TGCAGCGCCCCGGGTGCGGGCGGCACAGATACGCAGTATTTT
>-|TRBV7-2|TRBJ2-7
CASSSVRGYEQYF
TGTGCCAGCAGCTCCGTTCGGGGCTACGAGCAGTACTTC